The 10 T cell receptor beta chains presented below share a single source sample, sequenced in a study of blood T cell repertoires in COVID-19 (dated by TCRdb to about 2020). Libraries were constructed by the immunoSEQ multiplex PCR assay. Not all clones reach the TCRdb copy of this immuneACCESS table, which keeps in-frame sequences only. Checked studies attribute under half of the gap to unresolved V genes and leave the rest unexplained. The sample table contains under 130,000 clones; only one count was recorded for approximately 78% of them. 15% of the sample belongs to the ten largest clones. Source material: peripheral blood. These receptors originate from an elderly woman with acute or convalescent COVID-19.

The sample holds one count of this clone. This chain joins TRBV6-5 and TRBJ1-5; 7 bases map to TRBD1. With V trimmed by 10 bases and J by 2 bases, 5 bases remained unmatched. Germline V gene data show CDR1 as MNHEY and CDR2 as SVGAGI. The CDR3 runs to 13 residues. CDR3 bases: TGTGCCACCTACAGGGGAGGCAATCAGCCCCAGCATTTT. This codes for CATYRGGNQPQHF.

The J gene is TRBJ1-3, the V gene TRBV5-4; maybe TRBD1 (5 bases). V was cut by 5 bases and J by 2 bases, with 17 bases left in between. Germline V gene lookup returns CDR1 SGHNT and CDR2 YYREEE (reference sequence). This CDR3 has 16 residues. Here the CDR3 reads CASSVGGAGAGNTIYF. Here the CDR3 DNA reads TGTGCCAGCAGTGTCGGTGGGGCGGGGGCTGGAAACACCATATATTTT.

The chain recombines TRBV4-2 with TRBJ1-2; D gene ambiguous. The germline gives CDR1 LGHNA, CDR2 YNFKEQ. CDR3 length equals 13 residues. With 4 bases removed from V and 8 bases from J, the gap between germline ends came to 14 bases. The CDR3 region has the DNA TGTGCCAGCAGCCCCGACTTCGGGAAAGGCTACACCTTC. Amino acid sequence: CASSPDFGKGYTF.

This sequence joins TRBV30 and TRBJ1-2, with TRBD1 identical over 8 bases. Unmatched junction bases numbered 12, after V lost 2 bases and J lost 1 base. Per the germline V gene, CDR1 is GTSNPN and CDR2 is SVGIG (reference sequence). The CDR3 extends over 17 amino acids. CDR3 DNA: TGTGCCTGGAGTAAAGGTCTTAGGGACAGGCATAACTATGGCTACACCTTC. Translation: CAWSKGLRDRHNYGYTF.

The gene calls are TRBV24-1 and TRBJ1-4; the match to TRBD1 covers 9 bases. CDR1 is KGHDR, CDR2 SFDVKD, per germline. V dropped 3 bases and J dropped 7; count of bases not matched to a gene: 5. The CDR3 has 15 amino acids. The CDR3 DNA sequence: TGTGCCACCAGTGATCCCGGGACAGGGACTGAAAAACTGTTTTTT. Residues: CATSDPGTGTEKLFF.

V gene TRBV18 combines with J gene TRBJ2-5; D might be TRBD1 (6 bases). Trimming removed 5 bases at V and 6 bases at J, with 13 bases between. There are 13 residues in the CDR3. Looked up from germline, CDR1 is KGHSH and CDR2 is LQKENI. CDR3 loop: CASSETGIKTQYF. In nucleotides, the CDR3 is TGTGCCAGCTCAGAAACAGGGATAAAGACCCAGTACTTC.

CDR3 DNA: TGTGCCAGTAGTATAGAAGCGGGAGGGCCGGGTTACAATGAGCAGTTCTTC. Translating gives CASSIEAGGPGYNEQFF. This chain connects TRBV19 to TRBJ2-1, with TRBD2 identical over 10 bases. Germline V gene data show CDR1 as LNHDA and CDR2 as SQIVND (reference sequence). The CDR3 extends over 17 amino acids. The V gene end was trimmed by 0 bases and the J gene end by 4 bases; junction bases not matched to a gene: 6.

Notes on this clone: The germline gene is not matched at one end of the junction; a read error may be the cause. V is TRBV24-1 and J is TRBJ1-2; D unclear. Germline V gives CDR1 KGHDR, CDR2 SFDVKD. This CDR3 spans 16 amino acids. The chain's CDR3 is CATSDSTPGNIYAYTF. The CDR3 DNA reads TGTGCCACCAGTGATTCCACACCCGGGAACATTTATGCCTACACCTTC.

This chain uses TRBV19 with TRBJ2-1; 12 bases fit TRBD2. Trimming removed 7 bases from V and 9 bases from J; junction bases left unmatched: 10. This CDR3 is built from 15 residues. CDR1 and CDR2 (germline): LNHDA, SQIVND (reference sequence). CDR3 sequence reads: CASNQVGLAGFEQFF. Written as DNA, the CDR3 is TGTGCCAGTAACCAGGTAGGACTAGCGGGATTTGAGCAGTTCTTC.

This sequence joins TRBV28 and TRBJ1-2; the match to TRBD1 covers 9 bases. V lost 0 bases, J lost 4 bases, and 0 bases stayed unmatched. This CDR3 is built from 14 residues. Looked up from germline, CDR1 is MDHEN and CDR2 is SYDVKM. The CDR3 coding sequence is TGTGCCAGCAGTTTATGGACAGGGGGCTATGGCTACACCTTC. This gives the protein CASSLWTGGYGYTF.